This T cell receptor beta chain stems from a study of T cells after posttransplantation cyclophosphamide (TCRdb year 2016). Study-wide context: Using TRB sequencing, the study followed how the T cell repertoire rebuilt after myeloablative bone marrow transplantation with posttransplantation cyclophosphamide given as GVHD prophylaxis. Antigen receptor sequencing was done on samples from 35 PTCy-treated patients and from under 20 related bone marrow donors of those patients. Blood from all 35 or so PTCy patients with 1-year posttransplant specimens was subjected to TRB sequencing. In 3 patients, TRB sequencing was also performed on up to about 3 more blood samples taken 2 to 5.2 years after transplant, and in 4 patients, pretransplant blood was also TRB-sequenced. Because TRA and TRB clonality correlated tightly in fewer than ten samples, later TCR analyses were limited to TRB. Public TRB sequences were searched against a database of over 3,500 sequences associated with responses to pathogens, tumor antigens, self-antigens and alloantigens. General findings and caveats noted by the study authors: At 1-2 months, donor-recipient similarity was low but rose over the first year, and the later blood repertoires were often dominated by donor CD8+ memory clones. Across the 35 to 45 patients, TRB clonality was highly associated with recipient CMV seropositivity and CMV reactivation, and diversity with PTCy was similar to that in the CNI/methotrexate controls. The TRB repertoires of T cells infiltrating skin or the GI tract showed only limited overlap with the TRB repertoires found in blood.

This clone has a count of ten or more. It has no known antigen specificity. No clone much larger than this one lies a single base away; base qualities are absent. The identical CDR3 is also encoded by other nucleotide sequences in the sample. Reading the label with the study, this specimen's treatment or condition is: high-dose cyclophosphamide on days +3 and +4 as single-agent GVHD prophylaxis. Busulfan and fludarabine conditioning, a related or unrelated marrow graft, and cyclophosphamide on days +3 and +4 were given to PTCy patients. PTCy-treated patients were drawn from a prospective multi-institutional clinical trial. Peripheral blood and bone marrow mononuclear cells were isolated by Ficoll-Hypaque density centrifugation and cryopreserved. CDR1 and CDR2 are drawn from the germline V gene: KGHSH, LQKENI. The CDR3 holds 13 amino acids from the cysteine to the phenylalanine. CDR3 DNA is the only sequence kept; it has 39 bases, read in frame from the first base. Ends trimmed: V by 3 bases, J by 3 bases; bases unmatched to a gene: 1.

Genomic DNA was the input for TRB sequencing, which was run either with the immunoSEQ assay at survey resolution or with the hsTCRB kit. Per the source publication's procedure: The immunoSEQ software handled initial read processing, and the LymphoSeq R package was used for repertoire analyses. Clonality was computed as 1 minus normalized Shannon entropy, and a Gini coefficient was also calculated for each TRB dataset. Phenotypes of unsorted samples were inferred by mapping TRB sequences from sorted subsets of the recipient or donor onto unsorted samples of the same recipient. The table was pulled from immuneACCESS by TCRdb, which kept in-frame rearrangements only. Such tables lose some clones; where checked, under half of the loss comes from unresolved V genes, and the rest has no known cause. D and trimming come from the DNA, and the V and J calls and clone size come from that table. This sample has more than 7,000 clones in the table, none counted a single time. The ten largest clones represent 3.5% to 4.5% of the sample.

Specimen: PBMCs, collected roughly 350 days after allogeneic stem cell transplant with posttransplant cyclophosphamide. The source of this sequence is a male patient between 45 and 60 years old who received an allogeneic stem cell transplant from a related donor and was CMV-positive. After a transplant, the graft donor may have provided part of the T cells. Recombination linked TRBV18 to TRBJ1-1; TRBD1 lines up with 7 middle nucleotides. The DNA sequence follows: TGTGCCAGCTCACCTGGACAGGACACTGAAGCTTTCTTT. This yields the protein CASSPGQDTEAFF. Outside the CDR3, residues come from the reference TRBV18 and TRBJ1-1 proteins, so the full variable domain is: NAGVMQNPRHLVRRRGQEARLRCSPMKGHSHVYWYRQLPEEGLKFMVYLQKENIIDESGMPKERFSAEFPKEGPSILRIQQVVRGDSAAYFCASSPGQDTEAFFGQGTRLTVV.